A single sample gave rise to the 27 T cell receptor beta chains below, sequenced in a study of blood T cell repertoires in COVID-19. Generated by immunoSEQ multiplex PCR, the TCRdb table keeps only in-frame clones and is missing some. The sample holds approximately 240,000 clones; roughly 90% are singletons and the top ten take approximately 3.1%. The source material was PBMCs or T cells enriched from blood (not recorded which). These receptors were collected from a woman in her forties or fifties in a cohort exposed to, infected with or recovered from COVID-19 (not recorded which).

In DNA form, the CDR3 reads TGTGCCAGCAGACGGACAGGGGCCTTCTCTGGAAACACCATATATTTT. As protein: CASRRTGAFSGNTIYF. This sequence joins TRBV28 and TRBJ1-3, with 9 nucleotides matching TRBD1. Trimming took 6 bases from V and 0 from J; bases not matched to a gene: 6. The length of the CDR3 is 16 residues. Germline CDR1 and CDR2: MDHEN and SYDVKM.

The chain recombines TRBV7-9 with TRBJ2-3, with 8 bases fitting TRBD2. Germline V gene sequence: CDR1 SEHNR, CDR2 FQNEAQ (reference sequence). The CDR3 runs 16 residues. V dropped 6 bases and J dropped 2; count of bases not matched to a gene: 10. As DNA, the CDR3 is TGTGCCAGCAGTCTCCGGGGGGGGTACTACACAGATACGCAGTATTTT. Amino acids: CASSLRGGYYTDTQYF. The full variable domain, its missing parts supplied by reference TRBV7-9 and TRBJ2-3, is DTGVSQNPRHKITKRGQNVTFRCDPISEHNRLYWYRQTLGQGPEFLTYFQNEAQLEKSRLLSDRFSAERPKGSFSTLEIQRTEQGDSAMYLCASSLRGGYYTDTQYFGPGTRLTVL.

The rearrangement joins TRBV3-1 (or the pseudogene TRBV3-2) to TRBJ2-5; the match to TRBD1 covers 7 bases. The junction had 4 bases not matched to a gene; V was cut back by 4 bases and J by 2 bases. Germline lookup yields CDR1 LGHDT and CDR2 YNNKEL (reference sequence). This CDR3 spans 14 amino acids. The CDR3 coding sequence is TGTGCCAGCAGCCCGGGGACAGCTCAAGAGACCCAGTACTTC. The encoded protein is CASSPGTAQETQYF.

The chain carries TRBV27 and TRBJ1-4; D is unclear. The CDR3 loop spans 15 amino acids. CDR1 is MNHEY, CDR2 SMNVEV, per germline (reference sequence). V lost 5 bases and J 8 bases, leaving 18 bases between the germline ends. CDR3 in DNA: TGTGCCAGCAGTCCTAGGTGGGCGGGTAAGGAAAAACTGTTTTTT. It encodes CASSPRWAGKEKLFF.

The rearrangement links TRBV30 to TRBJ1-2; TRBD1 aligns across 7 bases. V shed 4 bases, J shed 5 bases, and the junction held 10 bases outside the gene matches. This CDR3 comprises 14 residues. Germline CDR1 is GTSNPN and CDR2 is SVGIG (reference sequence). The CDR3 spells CAWMGQGVQYGYTF. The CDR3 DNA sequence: TGTGCCTGGATGGGCCAGGGGGTTCAGTATGGCTACACCTTC.

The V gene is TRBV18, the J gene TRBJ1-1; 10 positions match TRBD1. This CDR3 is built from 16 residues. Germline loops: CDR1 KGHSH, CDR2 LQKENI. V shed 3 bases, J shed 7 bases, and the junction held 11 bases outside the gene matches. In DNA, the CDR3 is TGTGCCAGCTCACCGACGGACAGGGGGACGGGGGGTGAAGCTTTCTTT. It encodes CASSPTDRGTGGEAFF.

CDR3 sequence (DNA): TGTGCCATCAGTGGGACGGGATCACCCCTCCACTTT. Translation: CAISGTGSPLHF. The chain is built from TRBV10-3 and TRBJ1-6, with no clear D. The germline CDR1 and CDR2 sequences are ENHRY and SYGVKD. The CDR3 is 12 residues long. Between the trimmed V and J ends, which lost 4 bases and 10 bases, there was a span of 8 bases.

CDR3 region: CASRTALNSNQPQHF. Written as DNA, the CDR3 is TGTGCCAGTCGGACAGCCCTGAATAGCAATCAGCCCCAGCATTTT. This rearrangement joins TRBV19 to TRBJ1-5; maybe TRBD1 (6 bases). The CDR3 sequence is 15 residues long. Germline CDR1 is LNHDA and CDR2 is SQIVND (reference sequence). V lost 8 bases to trimming and J lost 0 bases, with 14 bases between them.

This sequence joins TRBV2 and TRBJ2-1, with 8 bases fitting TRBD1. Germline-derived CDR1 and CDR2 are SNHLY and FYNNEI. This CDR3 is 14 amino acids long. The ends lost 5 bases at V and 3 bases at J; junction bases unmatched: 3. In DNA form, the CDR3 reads TGTGCCAGCAGTCCCGGGACAGGCTACAATGAGCAGTTCTTC. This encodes CASSPGTGYNEQFF.

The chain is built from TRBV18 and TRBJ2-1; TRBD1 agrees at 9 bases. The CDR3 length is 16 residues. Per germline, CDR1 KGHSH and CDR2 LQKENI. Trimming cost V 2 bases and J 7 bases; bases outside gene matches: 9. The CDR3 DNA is TGTGCCAGCTCACCAGTGGGACAGGGTGGTCGGAATGAGCAGTTCTTC. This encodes CASSPVGQGGRNEQFF.

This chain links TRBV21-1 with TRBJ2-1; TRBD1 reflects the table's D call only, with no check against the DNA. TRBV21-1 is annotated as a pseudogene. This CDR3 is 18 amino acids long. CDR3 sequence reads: CASSKEGGEGLPYNEQFF. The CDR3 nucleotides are TGTGCCAGCAGCAAAGAAGGGGGTGAAGGGCTTCCCTACAATGAGCAGTTCTTC.

CDR3 protein: CASSFSGGVFEQYF. In DNA form, the CDR3 reads TGTGCCAGCAGCTTCAGCGGGGGGGTGTTCGAGCAGTACTTC. The J gene is TRBJ2-7, the V gene TRBV28; 10 bases fit TRBD2. The CDR3 loop spans 14 amino acids. The germline CDR1 and CDR2 sequences are MDHEN and SYDVKM. Trimming removed 6 bases from V and 6 bases from J; junction bases left unmatched: 8.

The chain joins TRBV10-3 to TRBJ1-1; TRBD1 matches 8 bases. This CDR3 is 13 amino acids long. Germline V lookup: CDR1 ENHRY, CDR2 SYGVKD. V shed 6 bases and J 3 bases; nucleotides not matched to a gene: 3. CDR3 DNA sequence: TGTGCCATCAGAGAGACAGGGGACACTGAAGCTTTCTTT. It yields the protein CAIRETGDTEAFF.

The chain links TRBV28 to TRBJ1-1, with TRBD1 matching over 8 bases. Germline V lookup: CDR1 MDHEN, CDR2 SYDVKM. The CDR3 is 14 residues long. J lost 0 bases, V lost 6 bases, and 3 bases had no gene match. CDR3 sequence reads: CASRRQGLNTEAFF. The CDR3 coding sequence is TGTGCCAGCAGGCGACAGGGGTTGAACACTGAAGCTTTCTTT.

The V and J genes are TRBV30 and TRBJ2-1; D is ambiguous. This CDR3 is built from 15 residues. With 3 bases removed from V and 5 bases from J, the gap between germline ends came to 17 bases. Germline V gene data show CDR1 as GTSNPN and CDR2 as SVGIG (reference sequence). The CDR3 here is CAWSDKKLRNNEQFF. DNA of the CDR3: TGTGCCTGGAGCGACAAGAAGCTTAGGAACAATGAGCAGTTCTTC.

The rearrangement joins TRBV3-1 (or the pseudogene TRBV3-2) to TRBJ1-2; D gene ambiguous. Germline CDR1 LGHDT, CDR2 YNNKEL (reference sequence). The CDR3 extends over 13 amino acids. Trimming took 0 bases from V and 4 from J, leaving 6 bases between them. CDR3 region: CASSQDGSYGYTF. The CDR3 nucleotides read TGTGCCAGCAGCCAAGACGGGAGCTATGGCTACACCTTC.

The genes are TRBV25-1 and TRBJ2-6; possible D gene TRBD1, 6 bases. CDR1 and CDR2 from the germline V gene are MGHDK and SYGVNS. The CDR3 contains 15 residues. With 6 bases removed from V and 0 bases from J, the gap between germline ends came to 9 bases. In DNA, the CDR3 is TGTGCCAGCAGCCGGGACACCTCTGGGGCCAACGTCCTGACTTTC. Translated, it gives CASSRDTSGANVLTF.

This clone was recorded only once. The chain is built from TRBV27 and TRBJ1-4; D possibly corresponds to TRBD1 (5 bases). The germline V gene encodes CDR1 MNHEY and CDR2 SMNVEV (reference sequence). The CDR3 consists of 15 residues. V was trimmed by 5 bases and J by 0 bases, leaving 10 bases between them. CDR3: CASSRTGATNEKLFF. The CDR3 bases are TGTGCCAGCAGTCGGACGGGGGCAACTAATGAAAAACTGTTTTTT.

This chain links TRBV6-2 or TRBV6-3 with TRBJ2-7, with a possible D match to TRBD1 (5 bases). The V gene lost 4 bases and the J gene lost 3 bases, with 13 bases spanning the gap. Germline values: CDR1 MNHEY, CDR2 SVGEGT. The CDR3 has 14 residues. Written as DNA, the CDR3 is TGTGCCAGCAGTTTCAGCGACAGAATCTACGAGCAGTACTTC. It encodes CASSFSDRIYEQYF.

The CDR3 region is CSVTRGIYEQYF. CDR3 bases: TGCAGCGTCACGAGGGGGATCTACGAGCAGTACTTC. The J gene is TRBJ2-7, the V gene TRBV29-1; possibly TRBD1 for D (6 bases). The CDR3 extends over 12 amino acids. V gave up 6 bases and J gave up 3 bases, with 12 bases separating them. The germline V gene encodes CDR1 SQVTM and CDR2 ANQGSEA.

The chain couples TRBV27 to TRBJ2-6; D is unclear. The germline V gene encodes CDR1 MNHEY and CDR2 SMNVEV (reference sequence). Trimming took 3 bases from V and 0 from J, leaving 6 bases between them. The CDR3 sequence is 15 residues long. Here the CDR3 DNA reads TGTGCCAGCAGTTTTATTAGCTCTGGGGCCAACGTCCTGACTTTC. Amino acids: CASSFISSGANVLTF.

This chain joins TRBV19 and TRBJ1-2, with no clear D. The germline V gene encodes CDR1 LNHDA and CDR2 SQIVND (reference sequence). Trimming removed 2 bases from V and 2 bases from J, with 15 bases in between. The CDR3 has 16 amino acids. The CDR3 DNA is TGTGCCAGTAGTATAAGGCGACAATCAGGAAACTATGGCTACACCTTC. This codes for CASSIRRQSGNYGYTF.

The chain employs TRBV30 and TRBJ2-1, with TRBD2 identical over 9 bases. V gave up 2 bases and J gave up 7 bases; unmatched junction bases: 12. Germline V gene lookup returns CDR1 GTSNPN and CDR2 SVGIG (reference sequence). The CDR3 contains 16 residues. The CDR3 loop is CAWSSDGGGAGNEQFF. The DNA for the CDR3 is TGTGCCTGGAGTTCCGATGGCGGGGGGGCCGGAAATGAGCAGTTCTTC.

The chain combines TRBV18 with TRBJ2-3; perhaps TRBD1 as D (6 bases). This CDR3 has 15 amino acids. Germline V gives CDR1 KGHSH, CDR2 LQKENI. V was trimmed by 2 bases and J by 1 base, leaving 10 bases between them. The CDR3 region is CASSPVTGRTDTQYF. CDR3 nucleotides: TGTGCCAGCTCACCAGTAACAGGGCGCACAGATACGCAGTATTTT.

In DNA form, the CDR3 reads TGCGCCAGCAGCCACCTCCGGGACAGGGAAGAGACCCAGTACTTC. Translated: CASSHLRDREETQYF. J is TRBJ2-5 and V is TRBV4-1, with 9 bases matching TRBD1. With 3 bases clipped from V and 3 bases from J, the junction kept 5 bases outside the gene matches. CDR3 size: 15 residues. The germline V gene encodes CDR1 MGHRA and CDR2 YSYEKL.

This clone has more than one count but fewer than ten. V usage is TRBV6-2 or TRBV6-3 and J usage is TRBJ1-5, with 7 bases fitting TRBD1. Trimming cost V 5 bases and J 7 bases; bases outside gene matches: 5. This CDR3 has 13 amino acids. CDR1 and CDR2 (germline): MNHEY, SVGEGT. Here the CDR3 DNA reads TGTGCCAGCAGTCTGACAGGGCTGCAGCCCCAGCATTTT. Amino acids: CASSLTGLQPQHF.

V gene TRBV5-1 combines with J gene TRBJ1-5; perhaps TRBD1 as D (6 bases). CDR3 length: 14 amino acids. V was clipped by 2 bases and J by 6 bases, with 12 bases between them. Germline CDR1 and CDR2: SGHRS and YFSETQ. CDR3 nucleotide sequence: TGCGCCAGCAGCTTACAGGGTTACGGTCAGCCCCAGCATTTT. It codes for CASSLQGYGQPQHF.